The clone carrying this T cell receptor (beta chain) has just a few counts. The antigen remains undetermined. This entry is derived from a study of cytomegalovirus exposure and HLA in healthy donors. Study findings and constraints: Being productive about 90% or about 30% of the time was typical of most TCR beta V segments in an earlier analysis. The study labeled fewer than 200 TCR beta chains cytomegalovirus-associated.

The donors, nominally healthy at sampling, likely had unrecorded immune exposures. The junction had 14 bases not matched to a gene; V was cut back by 6 bases and J by 7 bases. This CDR3 has 15 residues. CDR1 is ENHRY, CDR2 SYGVKD, per germline. PCR employed 60 Vbeta and 13 Jbeta primers. TCRdb keeps only in-frame clones here, not all; method: immunoSEQ multiplex PCR. The sample carries 150,000 to 200,000 clones, roughly 73% recorded once. Material for sequencing was PBMCs. This clonotype originated in a male donor in good health and CMV-seronegative. The chain couples TRBV10-3 to TRBJ1-1; 7 bases line up with TRBD1. The CDR3 region is CAIRGGQGGFSEAFF. The CDR3 DNA reads TGTGCCATCAGAGGCGGGCAGGGGGGTTTCAGTGAAGCTTTCTTT.